The rows below give T cell receptor beta chains drawn from one sample of a study of technical replicates of blood from a few donors. The table came from immunoSEQ multiplex PCR; TCRdb's copy has only in-frame clones and leaves some out. The top ten hold 0.2% to 0.3% of the sample, which has 100,000 or so clones, approximately 96% seen once. The sample consisted of T cells isolated from PBMCs. These receptors all stem from a human donor in good health. Each CDR3 is given with its conserved first and last residue. The D gene is left open where the match is weak. The size of a clone is reported for some rows only, either as once, few or many, or as a class for expanded clones.

size: .
D: .
J: TRBJ1-3
V: TRBV6-5
CDR3: CASSYTRDSSGNTIYF
DNA: TGTGCCAGCAGTTACACCAGGGATAGCTCTGGAAACACCATATATTTT

size: .
D: TRBD2
J: TRBJ2-1
V: TRBV7-6
CDR3: CASSLARTSGYNEQFF
DNA: TGTGCCAGCAGCTTAGCGCGGACTAGCGGCTACAATGAGCAGTTCTTC

size: .
D: TRBD1
J: TRBJ1-1
V: TRBV11-2
CDR3: CASSPDRELNTEAFF
DNA: TGTGCCAGCAGCCCCGACAGGGAATTGAACACTGAAGCTTTCTTT

size: .
D: .
J: TRBJ1-3
V: TRBV18
CDR3: CASSPRRDSGNTIYF
DNA: TGTGCCAGCTCACCCCGCCGGGACTCTGGAAACACCATATATTTT

size: .
D: TRBD1
J: TRBJ1-1
V: TRBV19
CDR3: CASSMGTGAGTEAFF
DNA: TGTGCCAGTAGTATGGGAACAGGGGCAGGCACTGAAGCTTTCTTT

size: .
D: TRBD1
J: TRBJ2-4
V: TRBV29-1
CDR3: CSALDRVRGTGNIQYF
DNA: TGCAGCGCGTTAGACAGGGTAAGGGGTACGGGAAACATTCAGTACTTC

size: .
D: TRBD1
J: TRBJ2-5
V: TRBV10-1
CDR3: CASRWDRECEETQYF
DNA: TGCGCCAGCAGATGGGACAGGGAGTGTGAAGAGACCCAGTACTTC

size: few
D: .
J: TRBJ1-6
V: TRBV19
CDR3: CASSDRTNSPLHF
DNA: TGTGCCAGTAGCGACAGGACGAATTCACCCCTCCACTTT

size: .
D: TRBD1
J: TRBJ1-5
V: TRBV6-1
CDR3: CAGQGANQPQHF
DNA: TGTGCCGGACAGGGGGCCAATCAGCCCCAGCATTTT

size: .
D: .
J: TRBJ2-1
V: TRBV10-1
CDR3: CASSNAGNNEQFF
DNA: TGCGCCAGCAGTAACGCCGGGAACAATGAGCAGTTCTTC

size: .
D: TRBD2
J: TRBJ2-1
V: TRBV5-1
CDR3: CASKLAGEYNEQFF
DNA: TGCGCCAGCAAACTAGCGGGAGAGTACAATGAGCAGTTCTTC

size: .
D: TRBD1
J: TRBJ1-2
V: TRBV5-6
CDR3: CASSRGTVDGYTF
DNA: TGTGCCAGCAGCCGTGGGACAGTCGACGGCTACACCTTC

size: once
D: TRBD1
J: TRBJ2-5
V: TRBV18
CDR3: CASSLQGTASETQYF
DNA: TGTGCCAGCTCTCTTCAAGGGACAGCCTCGGAGACCCAGTACTTC

size: .
D: TRBD1
J: TRBJ1-1
V: TRBV15
CDR3: CATGTENTEAFF
DNA: TGTGCCACTGGGACAGAGAACACTGAAGCTTTCTTT

size: .
D: .
J: TRBJ2-5
V: TRBV5-1
CDR3: CASSLEGQETQYF
DNA: TGCGCCAGCAGCTTGGAGGGGCAAGAGACCCAGTACTTC

size: .
D: TRBD1
J: TRBJ1-4
V: TRBV6-5
CDR3: CASSSTGRNEKLFF
DNA: TGTGCCAGCAGCTCGACAGGGAGGAATGAAAAACTGTTTTTT

size: .
D: TRBD2
J: TRBJ2-7
V: TRBV25-1
CDR3: CASSDPAGGSYEQYF
DNA: TGTGCCAGCAGTGACCCCGCGGGGGGGTCCTACGAGCAGTACTTC

size: .
D: TRBD2
J: TRBJ2-2
V: TRBV10-3
CDR3: CAISEISGGTGELFF
DNA: TGTGCCATCAGTGAAATTAGCGGGGGCACCGGGGAGCTGTTTTTT

size: once
D: .
J: TRBJ1-2
V: TRBV7-9
CDR3: CASSLGGAASGYTF
DNA: TGTGCCAGCAGCTTGGGGGGGGCAGCCAGCGGCTACACCTTC

size: .
D: TRBD2
J: TRBJ2-3
V: TRBV7-3
CDR3: CASSSGRGVADTQYF
DNA: TGTGCCAGCAGCTCAGGGAGGGGAGTCGCAGATACGCAGTATTTT

size: .
D: TRBD2
J: TRBJ2-1
V: TRBV6-5
CDR3: CASSYSIAAGVNEQFF
DNA: TGTGCCAGCAGTTACTCCATAGCGGCGGGAGTGAATGAGCAGTTCTTC

size: once
D: TRBD1
J: TRBJ2-1
V: TRBV7-9
CDR3: CASSFRDRGGNEQFF
DNA: TGTGCCAGCAGCTTCCGGGACAGGGGAGGAAATGAGCAGTTCTTC

size: .
D: .
J: TRBJ1-2
V: TRBV6-1
CDR3: CASSGFSPGNYGYTF
DNA: TGTGCCAGCAGTGGGTTCAGCCCAGGGAACTATGGCTACACCTTC

size: .
D: .
J: TRBJ2-1
V: TRBV11-3
CDR3: CASSQAIGISEQFF
DNA: TGTGCCAGCAGCCAGGCTATCGGGATCAGTGAGCAGTTCTTC

size: .
D: TRBD1
J: TRBJ1-1
V: TRBV7-9
CDR3: CASSLGAGGTTEAFF
DNA: TGTGCCAGCAGCTTAGGGGCAGGGGGGACCACTGAAGCTTTCTTT

size: .
D: TRBD1
J: TRBJ2-3
V: TRBV11-3
CDR3: CASSLRGRGIADTQYF
DNA: TGTGCCAGCAGCTTACGGGGCAGGGGGATAGCAGATACGCAGTATTTT

size: once
D: TRBD2
J: TRBJ2-2
V: TRBV9
CDR3: CASSVDSGGVYGELFF
DNA: TGTGCCAGCAGCGTTGATAGCGGGGGGGTTTACGGGGAGCTGTTTTTT

size: .
D: TRBD2
J: TRBJ2-2
V: TRBV28
CDR3: CASSSTGGTTRNTGELFF
DNA: TGTGCCAGCAGTTCCACGGGCGGGACTACCAGGAACACCGGGGAGCTGTTTTTT

size: .
D: TRBD2
J: TRBJ2-3
V: TRBV29-1
CDR3: CSLAGDRNTQYF
DNA: TGCAGCCTAGCGGGGGACAGGAATACGCAGTATTTT

size: once
D: TRBD1
J: TRBJ2-7
V: TRBV7-9
CDR3: CASQKSGQGFTYEQYF
DNA: TGTGCCAGCCAAAAGTCGGGACAGGGGTTCACCTACGAGCAGTACTTC

size: .
D: TRBD1
J: TRBJ2-7
V: TRBV7-2
CDR3: CASTLETGDYEQYF
DNA: TGTGCCAGCACCCTCGAGACAGGGGACTACGAGCAGTACTTC

size: .
D: .
J: TRBJ2-7
V: TRBV28
CDR3: CASSFSNRDYEQYF
DNA: TGTGCCAGCAGTTTCTCAAACCGGGACTACGAGCAGTACTTC

size: .
D: TRBD1
J: TRBJ1-4
V: TRBV27
CDR3: CASSLSGTGDWEKLFF
DNA: TGTGCCAGCAGTTTGTCGGGGACAGGGGATTGGGAAAAACTGTTTTTT

size: .
D: TRBD1
J: TRBJ1-2
V: TRBV15
CDR3: CATSGTGLGYTF
DNA: TGTGCCACCAGTGGGACAGGGCTGGGCTACACCTTC

size: once
D: .
J: TRBJ1-2
V: TRBV7-3
CDR3: CASSFSGANYGYTF
DNA: TGTGCCAGCAGCTTTTCTGGGGCAAACTATGGCTACACCTTC

size: once
D: .
J: TRBJ2-5
V: TRBV27
CDR3: CASGFRGPEEQETQYF
DNA: TGTGCCAGCGGCTTCCGCGGGCCGGAAGAACAAGAGACCCAGTACTTC

size: .
D: .
J: TRBJ2-5
V: TRBV12-5
CDR3: CASGTDSLQETQYF
DNA: TGTGCTAGTGGCACGGACAGCCTCCAAGAGACCCAGTACTTC

size: few
D: .
J: TRBJ1-1
V: TRBV5-1
CDR3: CASSLSQGLENTEAFF
DNA: TGCGCCAGCAGCTTGTCTCAGGGGTTGGAGAATACTGAAGCTTTCTTT

size: .
D: TRBD1
J: TRBJ2-3
V: TRBV29-1
CDR3: CSVAVGGDLWTGNYTDTQYF
DNA: TGCAGCGTTGCTGTAGGGGGCGACCTGTGGACAGGGAATTACACAGATACGCAGTATTTT

size: .
D: .
J: TRBJ1-2
V: TRBV6-5
CDR3: CASSLQGNYGYTF
DNA: TGTGCCAGCAGTTTACAGGGAAACTATGGCTACACCTTC

size: .
D: .
J: TRBJ1-1
V: TRBV29-1
CDR3: CSVTQGTNTEAFF
DNA: TGCAGCGTAACACAGGGAACCAACACTGAAGCTTTCTTT

size: .
D: TRBD1
J: TRBJ2-7
V: TRBV5-6
CDR3: CASSLDRVGMQYF
DNA: TGTGCCAGCAGCCTGGACAGGGTAGGGATGCAGTACTTC

size: .
D: .
J: TRBJ1-5
V: TRBV6-5
CDR3: CASSPDQRSNLPQHF
DNA: TGTGCCAGCAGCCCCGACCAGCGGAGCAATCTGCCCCAGCATTTT

size: .
D: TRBD1
J: TRBJ2-5
V: TRBV7-9
CDR3: CASSLGQGWETQYF
DNA: TGTGCCAGCAGCTTAGGACAGGGTTGGGAGACCCAGTACTTC

size: once
D: .
J: TRBJ2-7
V: TRBV28
CDR3: CASTKRFRTSPSYEQYF
DNA: TGTGCCAGCACCAAGCGCTTCAGGACATCTCCCTCATACGAGCAGTACTTC

size: .
D: .
J: TRBJ1-6
V: TRBV6-5
CDR3: CASKNSGGHESPLHF
DNA: TGTGCCAGCAAAAATTCCGGGGGTCACGAGTCACCCCTCCACTTT

size: .
D: .
J: TRBJ2-1
V: TRBV9
CDR3: CASSAPEVEQFF
DNA: TGTGCCAGCAGCGCCCCTGAGGTTGAGCAGTTCTTC

size: .
D: .
J: TRBJ2-6
V: TRBV28
CDR3: CASSRGRYSGANVLTF
DNA: TGTGCCAGCAGCCGAGGCCGGTACTCTGGGGCCAACGTCCTGACTTTC

size: .
D: .
J: TRBJ2-7
V: TRBV27
CDR3: CASGSGVYEQYF
DNA: TGTGCCAGCGGTTCGGGGGTCTACGAGCAGTACTTC

size: once
D: TRBD1
J: TRBJ2-7
V: TRBV13
CDR3: CASSISGTDYEQYF
DNA: TGTGCCAGCAGCATTTCCGGGACAGACTACGAGCAGTACTTC

size: .
D: .
J: TRBJ2-1
V: TRBV12-5
CDR3: CASGLRGYEQFF
DNA: TGTGCTAGTGGTTTGAGGGGGTATGAGCAGTTCTTC

size: .
D: .
J: TRBJ2-4
V: TRBV15
CDR3: CATSRDFGLSAKNIQYF
DNA: TGTGCCACCAGCAGAGATTTCGGACTTTCAGCCAAAAACATTCAGTACTTC

size: .
D: TRBD2
J: TRBJ2-1
V: TRBV6-5
CDR3: CASSPGLADNEQFF
DNA: TGTGCCAGCAGCCCGGGACTAGCGGACAATGAGCAGTTCTTC

size: .
D: .
J: TRBJ1-5
V: TRBV28
CDR3: CASHRSGINRVGTQPQHF
DNA: TGTGCCAGCCACAGATCAGGCATAAACAGGGTTGGTACTCAGCCCCAGCATTTT

size: .
D: .
J: TRBJ2-1
V: TRBV18
CDR3: CASSPPTGSNEQFF
DNA: TGTGCCAGCTCACCTCCGACGGGTTCCAATGAGCAGTTCTTC

size: .
D: .
J: TRBJ2-7
V: TRBV7-6
CDR3: CASSLAEGHEQYF
DNA: TGTGCCAGCAGCTTAGCGGAGGGCCACGAGCAGTACTTC

size: .
D: .
J: TRBJ2-4
V: TRBV11-2
CDR3: CASSLVSGTLAKNIQYF
DNA: TGTGCCAGCAGCTTAGTATCAGGAACTTTAGCCAAAAACATTCAGTACTTC